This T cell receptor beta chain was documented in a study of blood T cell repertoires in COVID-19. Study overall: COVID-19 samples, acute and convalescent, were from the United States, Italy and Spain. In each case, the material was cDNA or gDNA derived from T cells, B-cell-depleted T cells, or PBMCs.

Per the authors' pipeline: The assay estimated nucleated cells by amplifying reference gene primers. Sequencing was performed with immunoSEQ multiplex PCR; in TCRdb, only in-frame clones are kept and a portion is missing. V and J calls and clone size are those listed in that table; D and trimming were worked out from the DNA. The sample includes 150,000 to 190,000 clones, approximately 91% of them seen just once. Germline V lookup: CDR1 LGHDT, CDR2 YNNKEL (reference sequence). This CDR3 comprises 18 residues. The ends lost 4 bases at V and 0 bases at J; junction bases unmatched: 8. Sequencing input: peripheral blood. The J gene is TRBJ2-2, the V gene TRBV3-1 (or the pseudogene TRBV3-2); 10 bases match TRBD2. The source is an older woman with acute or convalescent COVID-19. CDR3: CASSRGPSGGPNTGELFF. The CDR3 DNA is TGTGCCAGCAGCCGTGGGCCTAGCGGGGGCCCGAACACCGGGGAGCTGTTTTTT.